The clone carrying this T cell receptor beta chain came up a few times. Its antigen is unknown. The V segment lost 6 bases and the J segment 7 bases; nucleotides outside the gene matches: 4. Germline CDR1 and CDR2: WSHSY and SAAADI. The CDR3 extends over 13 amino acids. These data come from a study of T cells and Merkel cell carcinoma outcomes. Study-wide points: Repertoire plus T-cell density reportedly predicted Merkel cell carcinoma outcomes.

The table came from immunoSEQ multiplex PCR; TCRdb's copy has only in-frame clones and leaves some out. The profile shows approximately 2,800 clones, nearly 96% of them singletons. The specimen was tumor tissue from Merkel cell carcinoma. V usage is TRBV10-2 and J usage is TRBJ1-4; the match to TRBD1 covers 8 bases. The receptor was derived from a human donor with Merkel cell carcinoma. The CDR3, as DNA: TGCGCCAGCAGCTTCGACAGGGGTGAAAAACTGTTTTTT. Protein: CASSFDRGEKLFF.